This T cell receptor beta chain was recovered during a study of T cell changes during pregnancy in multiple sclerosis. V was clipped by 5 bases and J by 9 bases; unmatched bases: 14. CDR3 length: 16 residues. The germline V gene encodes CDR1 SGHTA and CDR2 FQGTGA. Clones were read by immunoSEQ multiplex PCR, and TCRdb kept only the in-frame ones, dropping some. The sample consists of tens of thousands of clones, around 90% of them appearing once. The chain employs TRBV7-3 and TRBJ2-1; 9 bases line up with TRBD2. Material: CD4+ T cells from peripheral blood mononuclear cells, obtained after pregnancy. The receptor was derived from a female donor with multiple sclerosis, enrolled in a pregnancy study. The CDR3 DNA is TGTGCCAGCAGCCGAGGGTCCAGCGGGGGGAGAGTTGAGCAGTTCTTC. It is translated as CASSRGSSGGRVEQFF.